These 20 T cell receptor beta chains share one sample of origin, sequenced in a study of blood T cell repertoires in COVID-19. TCRdb keeps only in-frame clones here, not all; method: immunoSEQ multiplex PCR. The sample records about 130,000 clones, roughly 85% being singletons. The sample comprised peripheral blood. These receptors originate from a woman over 75 with acute or convalescent COVID-19.

The chain combines TRBV10-3 with TRBJ1-1; D unresolved. CDR1 ENHRY and CDR2 SYGVKD come from the germline V gene. The V gene lost 3 bases and the J gene lost 1 base, with 6 bases spanning the gap. The CDR3 is 13 residues long. CDR3 sequence (DNA): TGTGCCATCAGTGATGGAGGGAACACTGAAGCTTTCTTT. Its protein is CAISDGGNTEAFF.

This rearrangement joins TRBV21-1 to TRBJ1-2; the listed D gene, TRBD1, was not tested against the DNA. TRBV21-1 is marked as a pseudogene. This CDR3 is built from 12 residues. Here the CDR3 reads CASIPSYTRYTF. In DNA form, the CDR3 reads TGTGCCAGCATCCCGTCTTACACCCGCTACACCTTC.

The rearrangement joins TRBV7-2 to TRBJ2-5; D is possibly TRBD1 (6 bases). The CDR3 totals 14 residues. Per germline, CDR1 SGHTA and CDR2 FQGNSA. V was clipped by 2 bases and J by 3 bases, with 10 bases between them. The CDR3 loop reads CASSLFQGKETQYF. Here the CDR3 DNA reads TGTGCCAGCAGCTTATTCCAGGGGAAAGAGACCCAGTACTTC.

The chain is built from TRBV5-4 and TRBJ2-3, with D perhaps matching TRBD1 (6 bases). Trimming took off 5 bases at V and 5 bases at J, with 18 bases between the two ends. CDR1 and CDR2 (germline): SGHNT, YYREEE (reference sequence). The CDR3 loop spans 15 amino acids. The CDR3 region is CASRRWDIGKDTQYF. The CDR3, as DNA: TGTGCCAGCAGAAGATGGGACATAGGGAAAGATACGCAGTATTTT.

The CDR3, as DNA: TGCAGCGTTGGTGGTGTTCGGACCGGGACAGGCCAAACTGAAGCTTTCTTT. It encodes CSVGGVRTGTGQTEAFF. The V and J genes are TRBV29-1 and TRBJ1-1; 8 positions match TRBD1. Germline CDR1 reads SQVTM; CDR2 reads ANQGSEA. V lost 4 bases to trimming and J lost 5 bases; unmatched junction nucleotides: 18. The CDR3 length is 17 residues.

This clone came up once. The J gene is TRBJ2-1, the V gene TRBV5-6; TRBD2 agrees at 7 bases. The CDR3 is made up of 14 amino acids. Germline trimming cut 1 base from V and 7 bases from J; bases unmatched to any gene: 5. Germline V gives CDR1 SGHDT, CDR2 YYEEEE. CDR3 nucleotides: TGTGCCAGCAGCTTGCTGACTAGCACTAATGAGCAGTTCTTC. Amino acids: CASSLLTSTNEQFF.

The table lists this clone with a count of one. The chain employs TRBV6-1 and TRBJ2-1, with a tentative D call TRBD1 (6 bases). Germline loops: CDR1 MNHNS, CDR2 SASEGT. The CDR3 runs 12 residues. The germline V and J ends were trimmed by 3 bases and 15 bases, with 15 bases remaining between them. In DNA form, the CDR3 reads TGTGCCAGCAGTGAGGACAGAACTAGGGGGTTCTTC. This encodes CASSEDRTRGFF.

This chain joins TRBV10-1 and TRBJ2-1; 9 bases match TRBD1. Germline V CDR1 and CDR2: WNHNN, SYGVQD (reference sequence). There are 14 residues in the CDR3. The V and J ends lost 6 bases and 8 bases, in that order; junction bases with no gene match: 8. The CDR3 is CASRPDRGSDEQFF. The CDR3 region has the DNA TGCGCCAGCAGGCCGGACAGGGGTTCTGATGAGCAGTTCTTC.

This clone was seen a single time. The chain has TRBV24-1 and TRBJ2-7; 8 bases map to TRBD1. From germline, CDR1 is KGHDR and CDR2 SFDVKD. V gave up 8 bases and J gave up 1 base; unmatched junction bases: 33. CDR3 length equals 23 residues. CDR3 nucleotides: TGTGCCACCATTATGACCCTCAATGTCCCCCTGATCAGGACAGGGTTTTCGTCCTACGAGCAGTACGTC. It codes for CATIMTLNVPLIRTGFSSYEQYV.

The rearrangement uses TRBV4-3 and TRBJ1-3; possible D gene TRBD1, 5 bases. Germline-derived CDR1 and CDR2 are LGHNA and YSLEER. Trimming stripped 1 base from V and 1 base from J, with 11 bases between. The CDR3 spans 16 residues. For the CDR3, the DNA is TGCGCCAGCAGCCAAGGTACTCAGGGTTCTGGAAACACCATATATTTT. It yields the protein CASSQGTQGSGNTIYF.

The CDR3 loop is CASSAHSGAEQFF. The CDR3 DNA is TGTGCCAGCAGCGCTCATAGCGGAGCTGAGCAGTTCTTC. V gene TRBV9 combines with J gene TRBJ2-1; maybe TRBD2 (6 bases). This CDR3 region has 13 residues. V lost 3 bases to trimming and J lost 9 bases, with 13 bases between them. Germline CDR1 and CDR2: SGDLS and YYNGEE.

This clone was seen a single time. The chain recombines TRBV9 with TRBJ2-5, with 7 bases aligning to TRBD2. Germline CDR1 reads SGDLS; CDR2 reads YYNGEE. Unmatched junction bases numbered 13, after V lost 4 bases and J lost 7 bases. The CDR3 totals 15 residues. CDR3 in DNA: TGTGCCAGCAGCCCTCGGGGTAGCGGGCCGGCGACCCAGTACTTC. Its protein is CASSPRGSGPATQYF.

This clone was counted only a few times. The CDR3 DNA reads as TGTGCCAGCAGCCAACCGGGGCTGGGAGGTGGAAACACCATATATTTT. The encoded protein is CASSQPGLGGGNTIYF. The V gene is TRBV4-2, the J gene TRBJ1-3; a weak D match, TRBD1 (5 bases). V dropped 2 bases and J dropped 3 bases, with 14 bases sitting between them. CDR3 size: 16 residues. Germline-derived CDR1 and CDR2 are LGHNA and YNFKEQ.

The chain carries TRBV18 and TRBJ2-5; TRBD1 matches 11 bases. CDR1 is KGHSH, CDR2 LQKENI, per germline. Unmatched junction bases numbered 12, after V lost 5 bases and J lost 7 bases. CDR3 length: 16 amino acids. The DNA of the CDR3 is TGTGCCAGCTCATCAACGACGACCGGGACAGGGGGGACCCAGTACTTC. It specifies CASSSTTTGTGGTQYF.

The chain is built from TRBV21-1 and TRBJ1-1; the table gives TRBD1 as D, unverified against the DNA. TRBV21-1 is a pseudogene segment. The CDR3 is 19 residues long. The CDR3 DNA sequence: TGTGCCAGCAGCAAGCTCCCTCTCAATCTAGGGACAGGGGGCACTGAAGCTTTCTTT. It translates to CASSKLPLNLGTGGTEAFF.

The sample holds one count of this clone. The genes are TRBV6-5 and TRBJ1-1, with a tentative D call TRBD1 (6 bases). The germline V and J ends were trimmed by 0 bases and 3 bases, with 14 bases remaining between them. The CDR3 length is 16 residues. Per the germline V gene, CDR1 is MNHEY and CDR2 is SVGAGI. The CDR3: CASSYSLTGLDTEAFF. As DNA, the CDR3 is TGTGCCAGCAGTTACTCGTTAACAGGGTTGGACACTGAAGCTTTCTTT.

V is TRBV5-1 and J is TRBJ2-5; 10 bases map to TRBD1. CDR3 size: 16 residues. Germline CDR1 and CDR2: SGHRS and YFSETQ. Trimming cost V 5 bases and J 4 bases; bases outside gene matches: 11. The CDR3 sequence is CASRTAGTGEGETQYF. In DNA form, the CDR3 reads TGCGCCAGCAGAACCGCCGGGACAGGGGAAGGAGAGACCCAGTACTTC.

This clone was seen just once. V usage is TRBV29-1 and J usage is TRBJ2-3; 8 bases fit TRBD1. The CDR3 sequence is 14 residues long. In germline, CDR1 is SQVTM, CDR2 ANQGSEA. V lost 5 bases to trimming and J lost 5 bases; unmatched junction nucleotides: 9. The CDR3 region is CSVRQGSLLDTQYF. The DNA of the CDR3 is TGCAGCGTTCGACAGGGGTCGTTACTAGATACGCAGTATTTT.

V usage is TRBV5-1 and J usage is TRBJ1-1, with D uncertain. Germline V gene lookup returns CDR1 SGHRS and CDR2 YFSETQ. The CDR3 has 15 residues. Trimming pared 4 bases from V and 0 bases from J, leaving 13 bases between. Here the CDR3 reads CASSLGHRMNTEAFF. The CDR3 bases are TGCGCCAGCAGCCTTGGCCACCGTATGAACACTGAAGCTTTCTTT.

This clone was detected only a few times. CDR3 amino acids: CASTRTLCLWANVLTF. The CDR3 nucleotides read TGTGCCAGTACCAGGACACTATGCCTTTGGGCCAACGTCCTGACTTTC. J is TRBJ2-6 and V is TRBV21-1; the table's TRBD1 call for D was not verified on the DNA. TRBV21-1 is listed as a pseudogene. The CDR3 is 16 residues long.